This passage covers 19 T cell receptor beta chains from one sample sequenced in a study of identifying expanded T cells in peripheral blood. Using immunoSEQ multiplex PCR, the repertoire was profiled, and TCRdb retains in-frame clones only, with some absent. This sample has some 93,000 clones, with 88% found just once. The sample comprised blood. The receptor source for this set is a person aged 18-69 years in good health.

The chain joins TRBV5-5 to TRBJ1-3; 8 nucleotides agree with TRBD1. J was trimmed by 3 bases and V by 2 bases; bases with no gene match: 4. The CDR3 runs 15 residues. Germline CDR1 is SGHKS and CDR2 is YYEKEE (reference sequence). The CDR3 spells CASSLSRGLGNTIYF. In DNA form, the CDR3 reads TGTGCCAGCAGCTTAAGCAGGGGGCTTGGAAACACCATATATTTT.

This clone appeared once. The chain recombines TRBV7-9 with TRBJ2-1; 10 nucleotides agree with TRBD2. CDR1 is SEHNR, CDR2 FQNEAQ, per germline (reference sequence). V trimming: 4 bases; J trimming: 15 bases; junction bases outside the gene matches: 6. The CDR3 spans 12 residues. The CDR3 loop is CASSSEGLASFF. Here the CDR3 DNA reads TGTGCCAGCAGCTCCGAGGGACTAGCGTCGTTCTTC.

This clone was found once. The CDR3 nucleotides read TGTGCCAGCAGTGTGGACATCCCCAATCAGCCCCAGCATTTT. Translating it yields CASSVDIPNQPQHF. The chain employs TRBV6-1 and TRBJ1-5; D perhaps matches TRBD1 (5 bases). With 4 bases removed from V and 3 bases from J, the gap between germline ends came to 10 bases. The CDR3 has 14 residues. Germline CDR1 MNHNS, CDR2 SASEGT.

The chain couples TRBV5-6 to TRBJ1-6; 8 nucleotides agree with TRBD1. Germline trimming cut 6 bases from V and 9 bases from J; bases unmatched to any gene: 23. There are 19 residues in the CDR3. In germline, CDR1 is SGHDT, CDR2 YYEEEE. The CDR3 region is CASIILGVRDRPFTSPLHF. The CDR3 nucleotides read TGTGCCAGCATCATCCTAGGGGTTCGGGACAGGCCGTTTACTTCACCCCTCCACTTT.

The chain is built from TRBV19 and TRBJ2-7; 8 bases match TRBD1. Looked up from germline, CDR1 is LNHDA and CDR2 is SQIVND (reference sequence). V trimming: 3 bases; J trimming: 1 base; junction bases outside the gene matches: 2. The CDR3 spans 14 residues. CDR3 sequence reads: CASSIYRGSYEQYF. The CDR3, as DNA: TGTGCCAGTAGTATTTACAGGGGGTCCTACGAGCAGTACTTC.

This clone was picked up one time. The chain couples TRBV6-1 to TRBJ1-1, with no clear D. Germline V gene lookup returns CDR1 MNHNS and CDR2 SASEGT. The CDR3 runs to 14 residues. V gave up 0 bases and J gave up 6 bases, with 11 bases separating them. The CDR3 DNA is TGTGCCAGCAGTGAAGCGGGAGCGAGGGCTGAAGCTTTCTTT. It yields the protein CASSEAGARAEAFF.

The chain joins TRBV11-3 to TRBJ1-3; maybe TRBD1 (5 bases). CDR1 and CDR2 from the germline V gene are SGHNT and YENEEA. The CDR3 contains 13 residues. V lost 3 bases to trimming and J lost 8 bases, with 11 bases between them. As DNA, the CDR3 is TGTGCCAGCAGCTTGGGGGGGTCGGACACCATATATTTT. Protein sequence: CASSLGGSDTIYF.

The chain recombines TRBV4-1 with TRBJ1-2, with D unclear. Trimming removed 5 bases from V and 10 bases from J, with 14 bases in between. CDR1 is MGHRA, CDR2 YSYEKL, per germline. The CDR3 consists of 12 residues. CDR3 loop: CASSDRLGAYTF. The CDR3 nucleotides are TGCGCCAGCAGCGATCGCCTCGGTGCCTACACCTTC.

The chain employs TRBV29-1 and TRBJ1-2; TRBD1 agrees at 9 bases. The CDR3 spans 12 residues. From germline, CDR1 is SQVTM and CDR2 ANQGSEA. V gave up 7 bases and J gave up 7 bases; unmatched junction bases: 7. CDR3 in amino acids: CSAQTTGGGYTF. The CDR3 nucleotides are TGCAGCGCCCAGACGACAGGGGGTGGCTACACCTTC.

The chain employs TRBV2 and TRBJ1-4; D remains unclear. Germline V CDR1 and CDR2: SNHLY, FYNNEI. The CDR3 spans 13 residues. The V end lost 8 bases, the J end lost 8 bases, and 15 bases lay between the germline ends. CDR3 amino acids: CASLVNVGEKLFF. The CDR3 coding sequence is TGTGCCAGCCTCGTTAACGTTGGAGAAAAACTGTTTTTT.

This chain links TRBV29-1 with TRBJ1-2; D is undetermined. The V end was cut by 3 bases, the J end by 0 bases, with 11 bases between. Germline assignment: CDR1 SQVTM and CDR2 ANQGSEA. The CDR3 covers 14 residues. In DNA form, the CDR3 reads TGCAGCGTTGAGGTGCAGAATCCTAACTATGGCTACACCTTC. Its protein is CSVEVQNPNYGYTF.

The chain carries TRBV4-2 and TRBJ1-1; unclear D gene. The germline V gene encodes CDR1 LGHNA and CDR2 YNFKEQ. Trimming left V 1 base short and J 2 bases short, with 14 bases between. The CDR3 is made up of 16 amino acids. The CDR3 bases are TGTGCCAGCAGCCAAGTTTCCTTAATGGGTAACACTGAAGCTTTCTTT. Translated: CASSQVSLMGNTEAFF.

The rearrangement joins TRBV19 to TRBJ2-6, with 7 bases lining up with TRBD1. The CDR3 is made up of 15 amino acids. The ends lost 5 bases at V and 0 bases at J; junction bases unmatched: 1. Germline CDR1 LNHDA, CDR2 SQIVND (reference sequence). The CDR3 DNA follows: TGTGCCAGTAGTTACAGGGGCTCTGGGGCCAACGTCCTGACTTTC. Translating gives CASSYRGSGANVLTF.

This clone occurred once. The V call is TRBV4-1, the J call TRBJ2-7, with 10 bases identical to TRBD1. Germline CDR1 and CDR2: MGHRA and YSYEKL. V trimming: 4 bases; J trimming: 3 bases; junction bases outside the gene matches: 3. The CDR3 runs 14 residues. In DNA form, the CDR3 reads TGCGCCAGCAGCCTCCGGGACAGGGGCTACGAGCAGTACTTC. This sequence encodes CASSLRDRGYEQYF.

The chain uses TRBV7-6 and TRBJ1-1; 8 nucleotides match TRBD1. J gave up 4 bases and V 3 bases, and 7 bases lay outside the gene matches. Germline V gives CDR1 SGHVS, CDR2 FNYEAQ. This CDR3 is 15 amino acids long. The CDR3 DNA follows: TGTGCCAGCAGCTTCCGCAGGGGGCGCGGCACTGAAGCTTTCTTT. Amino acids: CASSFRRGRGTEAFF.

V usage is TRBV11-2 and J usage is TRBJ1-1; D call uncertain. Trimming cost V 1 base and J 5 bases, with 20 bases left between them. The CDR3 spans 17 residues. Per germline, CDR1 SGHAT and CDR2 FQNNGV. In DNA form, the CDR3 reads TGTGCCAGCAGCTTAGGTGACATTTCCAGGAGGGCAACTGAAGCTTTCTTT. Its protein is CASSLGDISRRATEAFF.

CDR3 region: CASSLGEGSGNTIYF. For the CDR3, the DNA is TGCGCCAGCAGCTTGGGTGAGGGCTCCGGAAACACCATATATTTT. This chain joins TRBV5-1 and TRBJ1-3, with D uncertain. The CDR3 consists of 15 residues. Per germline, CDR1 SGHRS and CDR2 YFSETQ. V was trimmed by 0 bases and J by 4 bases, leaving 11 bases between them.

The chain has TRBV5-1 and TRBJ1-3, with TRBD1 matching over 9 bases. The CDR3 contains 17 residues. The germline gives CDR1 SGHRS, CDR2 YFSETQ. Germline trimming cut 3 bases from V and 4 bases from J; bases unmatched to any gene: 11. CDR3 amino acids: CASSSTGGSVLGNTIYF. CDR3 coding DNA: TGCGCCAGCAGCTCGACAGGGGGAAGTGTTCTGGGAAACACCATATATTTT.

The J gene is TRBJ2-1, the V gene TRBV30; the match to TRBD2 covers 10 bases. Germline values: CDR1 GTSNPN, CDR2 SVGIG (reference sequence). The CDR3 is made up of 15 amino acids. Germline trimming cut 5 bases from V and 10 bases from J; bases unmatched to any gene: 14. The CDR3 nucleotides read TGTGCCTGGGCCCCCCTAGCGGGAGACACCAAAGAGCAGTTCTTC. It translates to CAWAPLAGDTKEQFF.